These 3 T cell receptor beta chains share one sample of origin, sequenced in a study of T cells in Graves' hyperthyroidism and ophthalmopathy. What was amplified from RNA transcripts were TCR beta CDR3 regions. TCR CDR3 regions were first amplified by RT-PCR with HTBI primers. TCRdb used MiXCR to reprocess the multiplex PCR reads, holding one entry per CDR3 protein. The repertoire includes more than 500,000 distinct CDR3 sequences, 15% to 20% of them detected once, and 25% to 30% sits in the top ten. The sample consisted of blood. The receptors stem from a woman under 40 with Graves' ophthalmopathy.

This rearrangement joins TRBV20-1 to TRBJ2-3; 9 nucleotides line up with TRBD2. This CDR3 has 15 residues. CDR1 DFQATT and CDR2 SNEGSKA come from the germline V gene (reference sequence). J gave up 4 bases and V 1 base, and 6 bases lay outside the gene matches. Here the CDR3 DNA reads TGCAGTGCTAGAGTCGGCGGGGGGGGTTCAGATACGCAGTATTTT. It encodes CSARVGGGGSDTQYF.

This clonotype was observed a handful of times. The genes are TRBV7-9 and TRBJ2-7, with unresolved D. The CDR3 loop spans 14 amino acids. Germline CDR1 and CDR2: SEHNR and FQNEAQ (reference sequence). V was cut by 3 bases and J by 2 bases, with 11 bases left in between. CDR3 coding DNA: TGTGCCAGCAGCTTTAAGACCGAAACCTACGAGCAGTACTTC. Residues: CASSFKTETYEQYF.

This clonotype has just a few counts. The missing conserved phenylalanine or tryptophan at the end of this CDR3 makes a read error likely. The V gene is TRBV12-3 or TRBV12-4, the J gene TRBJ2-5, with TRBD2 matching 13 bases. V lost 7 bases and J lost 4; bases outside the gene matches: 6. The CDR3 covers 15 residues. CDR3 DNA: TGTGCCAGCACGGGGACTAGCGGGGTCCGAGAGACCCAGTACCTC. This gives the protein CASTGTSGVRETQYL.